Listed below are T cell receptor beta chains from one sample, sequenced in a study of breast tumors, draining lymph nodes, adjacent tissues. TCRdb reprocessed the multiplex PCR reads with MiXCR, giving one entry per CDR3 protein. The sample lists around 130,000 distinct CDR3 sequences, less than 25% seen once, with roughly 2% in the top ten. The sequencing sample was made of axillary lymph node tissue. The receptors stem from a female donor with breast cancer. Some clones in this sample may be carry-over from other donors' samples. CDR3s include the opening cysteine and the closing phenylalanine or tryptophan. Each record gives: V gene, J gene, clone size, D gene, CDR3 DNA, CDR3 protein. D genes are given only for firm matches. Clone size is not always given. Where it is, it says once, few, many or a class for expanded clones.

TRBV7-3	TRBJ1-6	NA	TRBD1	TGTGCCAGCAGCTTATTGGGGGGGGGGACAGGGGGAAATAGGAATTCACCCCTCCACTTT	CASSLLGGGTGGNRNSPLHF
TRBV7-9	TRBJ2-2	many	NA	TGTGCCAGCAGCTTAGTTGCTAACAGGGCCGCCGGGGAGCTGTTTTTT	CASSLVANRAAGELFF
TRBV6-5	TRBJ1-4	many	NA	TGTGCCAGCAGTTCTCAGGGTTTCACTAATGAAAAACTGTTTTTT	CASSSQGFTNEKLFF
TRBV10-1	TRBJ2-7	many	NA	TGCGCCAGCAGTGAGAAGGGTCGGTACGAGCAGTACTTC	CASSEKGRYEQYF
TRBV19	TRBJ1-3	many	NA	TGTGCCAGTAGTATAGATCTGGACTCAGGAAACACCATATATTTT	CASSIDLDSGNTIYF
TRBV5-4	TRBJ2-5	few	TRBD1	TGTGCCAGCAGCCGGATTCCGAGGGACAGTCGGGATAAAGAGACCCAGTACTTC	CASSRIPRDSRDKETQYF
TRBV15	TRBJ1-2	many	NA	TGTGCCACCAGCTCTGGGACGGACTATGGCTACACCTTC	CATSSGTDYGYTF
TRBV10-3	TRBJ2-1	NA	NA	TGTGCCATCAGTGGGTCGAGGGAGAGCTCCTACGATGAGCAGTTCTTC	CAISGSRESSYDEQFF
TRBV6-1	TRBJ1-5	few	TRBD1	TGTGCCAGCAGGATATCACAGGGGTCCTATCAGCCCCAGCATTTT	CASRISQGSYQPQHF
TRBV19	TRBJ2-1	many	TRBD2	TGTGCCAGTAGTACCCTAGGACTAGCGGGAGGGTTTAATGAGCAGTTCTTC	CASSTLGLAGGFNEQFF
TRBV6-2/TRBV6-3	TRBJ2-7	many	TRBD2	TGTGCCAGCAGTCAGACTAGCGGGAGAAACTACGAGCAGTACTTC	CASSQTSGRNYEQYF
TRBV20-1	TRBJ2-5	many	TRBD2	TGCAGTGCTGACCGGACTAGCGGGACAGGGGAGACCCAGTACTTC	CSADRTSGTGETQYF
TRBV20-1	TRBJ2-1	few	TRBD2	TGCAGTGGACTAGCGGGACCGGGGGTCAATGAGCGGTTCTTC	CSGLAGPGVNERFF
TRBV10-3	TRBJ1-1	NA	NA	TGTGCCATCAGTGAGTCAAGGGTATGGGACACTGAAGCTTTCTTT	CAISESRVWDTEAFF
TRBV6-1	TRBJ1-5	few	NA	TGTGCCAGCAGATCTCCGAAGGAGGGTGGAGGCAATCAGCCCCAGCATTTT	CASRSPKEGGGNQPQHF
TRBV27	TRBJ2-3	few	TRBD2	TGTGCCAGCAGTACCGGGACTACCCCTAGCACAGATACGCAGTATTTT	CASSTGTTPSTDTQYF
TRBV7-6	TRBJ2-2	many	NA	TGTGCCAGCAGCACCCGGCCCAGCGGAGCGAACACCGGGGAGCTGTTTTTT	CASSTRPSGANTGELFF
TRBV19	TRBJ2-4	NA	TRBD1	TGTGCCAGTGGATCCACCTCCGGGACAGTAGCCAAAAACATTCAGTACTTC	CASGSTSGTVAKNIQYF
TRBV30	TRBJ1-5	few	NA	TGTGCCTGGAGTGTCGGCGCTGGGCCGCCCCAGCATTTT	CAWSVGAGPPQHF
TRBV30	TRBJ2-2	once	NA	TGTGCCTGGAGTTCCAGGGGAACCGGGGAGCTGTTTTTT	CAWSSRGTGELFF
TRBV20-1	TRBJ2-7	many	NA	TGCAGTGCTAGACCTTTCTACGAGCAGTACTTC	CSARPFYEQYF
TRBV28	TRBJ2-7	few	TRBD1	TGTGCCAGCAGTTGGCCAGGGGGCGGCAACGAGCAGTACTTC	CASSWPGGGNEQYF
TRBV20-1	TRBJ2-2	many	NA	TGCAGTGCTAGAGACAGGAAAAACACCGGGGAGCTGTTTTTT	CSARDRKNTGELFF
TRBV5-1	TRBJ1-2	many	NA	TGCGCCAGCAGCTTGGACAGGGATGACTATGGCTACACCTTC	CASSLDRDDYGYTF
TRBV5-6	TRBJ2-3	many	TRBD2	TGTGCCAGCAGCTTAGGGACTACCCGGAGAGATACGCAGTATTTT	CASSLGTTRRDTQYF
TRBV27	TRBJ1-2	few	NA	TGTGCCAGCAGTGTTGCGGGTCCCCCTTACTATGGCTACACCTTC	CASSVAGPPYYGYTF
TRBV9	TRBJ1-2	many	NA	TGTGCCAGCAGCGTAGGGCCGGGTAACTATGGCTACACCTTC	CASSVGPGNYGYTF
TRBV18	TRBJ2-7	many	TRBD2	TGTGCCAGCTCACCAGTAGGGAGGGCCGGGGAGCAGTACTTC	CASSPVGRAGEQYF
TRBV29-1	TRBJ2-1	NA	TRBD2	TGCAGCGTCTCGGGGGGGACTAGCGCCTACAATGAGCAGTTCTTC	CSVSGGTSAYNEQFF
TRBV7-9	TRBJ2-1	many	TRBD2	TGTGCCAGCAGGCCTCCTAGCGGGAGGGGGTCCTACAATGAGCAGTTCTTC	CASRPPSGRGSYNEQFF
TRBV6-5	TRBJ1-2	NA	TRBD1	TGTGCCAGCTCACTAGAGGGGGCACCGGCTGCTTTTGGCCATGGCTACACCTTC	CASSLEGAPAAFGHGYTF
TRBV5-1	TRBJ1-4	few	TRBD1	TGCGCCAGCAGCTTGGAAAGGGGGCGAGAACTGTTTTTT	CASSLERGRELFF
TRBV2	TRBJ2-1	many	TRBD2	TGTGCCAGCAGAGGACTAGCCGGTTACAATGAGCAGTTCTTC	CASRGLAGYNEQFF
TRBV7-2	TRBJ2-7	many	NA	TGTGCCAGCAGCTGGGACGGCCCGGGGGAGCAGTACTTC	CASSWDGPGEQYF
TRBV18	TRBJ2-7	many	NA	TGTGCCAGCTCACCTGCGGTCTACGAGCAGTACTTC	CASSPAVYEQYF
TRBV6-1	TRBJ2-3	many	NA	TGTGCCAGCAGTGAATTTTTCGGATCAGGAGAAAGCACAGATACGCAGTATTTT	CASSEFFGSGESTDTQYF
TRBV4-1	TRBJ1-3	once	NA	TGCGCCAGCAGCAAAAATAGCGGGGCCTCTGGAAACACCATATATTTT	CASSKNSGASGNTIYF
TRBV7-8	TRBJ2-3	many	TRBD2	TGTGCCAGCAGCGTCCCAGGACTAGCGGGAGCCGGCACAGATACGCAGTATTTT	CASSVPGLAGAGTDTQYF
TRBV24-1	TRBJ2-3	once	NA	TGTGCCACCAGTGAGCGGGCAAGTTATGCAGATACGCAGTGTTTT	CATSERASYADTQCF